This T cell receptor beta chain stems from a study of blood T cell repertoires in COVID-19. Sequencing was performed with immunoSEQ multiplex PCR; in TCRdb, only in-frame clones are kept and a portion is missing. In the table there are around 270,000 clones, 86% of which are singletons. The germline CDR1 and CDR2 sequences are MNHNS and SASEGT. The ends lost 6 bases at V and 4 bases at J; junction bases unmatched: 8. The CDR3 spans 14 residues. What was sequenced was peripheral blood. This TCR came from a man younger than 40 with active or convalescent COVID-19. This chain links TRBV6-1 with TRBJ2-7; 8 bases fit TRBD1. The CDR3 coding sequence is TGTGCCAGCAGGACGAGACAGGGGACTTACGAGCAGTACTTC. Its translation is CASRTRQGTYEQYF.